The present T cell receptor beta chain was sequenced within a study of cytomegalovirus exposure and HLA in healthy donors (dated by TCRdb to the late 2010s). As for the study more broadly: An earlier analysis of some 550 of the donors reported 250 to 300 Gb of sequence data and 117 million unique TCR beta sequences from 150 million to 200 million T cells. An early release that covered roughly 600 HLA-typed donors contained approximately 300 gigabases of sequencing data and tens of millions of unique TCR sequences. Among the roughly 410 genotyped donors, about 85% belonged to the genetic ancestry cluster associated with self-reported Caucasian donors. The aim of the study was to test whether cataloging public T cell receptors could identify signatures of past pathogen exposure. Using immunosequencing, the study profiled T cell repertoires from about 610 subjects and related those repertoires to cytomegalovirus serostatus. A separate validation cohort of over 95 different subjects was used in addition to the roughly 670-subject first cohort. To predict cytomegalovirus infection status, the study combined high-throughput TCR immunosequencing, statistical association of individual TCRs with disease status, and machine learning. In a later analysis, previously published TCR beta repertoires from roughly 710 donors were re-analyzed and high-resolution HLA genotyping was added so that TCR occurrence patterns could be studied. Rather than drawing on any new phenotypic data, the later analysis identified candidate immune exposures from TCR beta sequences and the way those sequences occurred across donors. An earlier analysis of 587 of the donors used high-throughput TCR beta sequencing to judge whether each TCR beta V gene segment behaved as functional or pseudogenic. Donor age, sex, ethnicity and CMV serostatus were compiled together with the repertoire data. A later genetic analysis used genome-wide SNP genotypes for about 55% of the 666 donors, treating that subset as a discovery cohort. Every discovery cohort repertoire had been produced on one sequencing platform. Class I and class II HLA loci were covered by the typing at four-digit resolution. Typing coverage varied by locus: about 620-630 donors for A, B, C, DRB1 and DQB1; approximately 500 for DQA1; approximately 570 for DPA1; around 450 for DPB1. A few DR-DQ haplotypes were treated as single units for association and clustering because of strong linkage in the cohort. Among some 400 genotyped donors of the cohort, an average of approximately 230,000 unique TCR beta nucleotide sequences were sequenced per donor, around 20% of them non-productive. Results and caveats for the whole study, not just this receptor: A few of the identified cytomegalovirus-associated TCR beta chains were confirmed in vitro to be specific for cytomegalovirus antigens. In a later analysis, several top co-occurrence clusters were reported to appear linked to parvovirus B19, influenza, CMV and Epstein-Barr virus. An association between a missense DCLRE1C variant and V-gene and J-gene trimming of TCR beta chains was found in a later genetic analysis and replicated in an independent cohort. A later analysis associated 16,951 TCR beta sequences with specific HLA alleles at a false discovery rate of 0.05. Broadly in line with IMGT annotations, most TCR beta V segments showed up in productive rearrangements about 87% or about 30% of the time in an earlier analysis of some 590 of the donors. This cohort had only TCR beta chains sequenced, and the lack of alpha or paired-chain data limited which features could be detected. In a later analysis, the rate of TCR association differed among HLA loci, with DRB1 alleles having the most associated TCRs and HLA-C alleles having the fewest. A further reported finding was that TCR beta sequences accurately predicted the HLA-A and HLA-B alleles for most subjects in the first cohort. It was suggested by the authors that the approach could potentially be generalized to other disease states and immunological phenotypes. Because counts were too low, some 16 rarely observed V segments, including chromosome 9 orphons, were excluded from the earlier analysis of around 590 of the donors. Sequencing depth was assumed to be roughly uniform across donors in the presence/absence analyses, though that assumption may not hold. Across donors, most TCR sequences were observed very rarely, whereas some public TCRs were present in many individuals. Because the 87-base-pair reads could not distinguish some IMGT-functional V segments, including TRBV6-2 and TRBV6-3, those segments were excluded. Linkage disequilibrium might explain the correlated functional status among segregating V segments, but an unknown experimental factor could not be excluded. Because some donors lacked HLA typing at each locus, the association tests relied only on the typed subset. Compared with equally common non-associated chains, HLA-associated TCR beta chains in a later analysis were more clonally expanded and had lower generation probabilities. Compared with the approximately 670-donor mean, donors in an Asian-associated ancestry cluster had fewer N-insertions in productive TCRs, according to a later genetic analysis. For the cohort, immune exposure information was limited to CMV serostatus. When HLA alleles, especially DR and DQ, strongly co-occurred, attributing TCR associations to individual alleles was difficult. The classifier was reported to diagnose cytomegalovirus status with high specificity and sensitivity in both the original cohort and the validation cohort. In the study, 164 TCR beta chains were listed as associated with cytomegalovirus. A group of highly shared sequence variants was considered likely to be a technical artifact of the sequencing pipeline. In a later analysis, most CMV-associated TCR beta chains were found to appear HLA-restricted, with HLA associations seemingly driven largely by CMV exposure.

The cohort comprised some 700 healthy bone marrow donors. All cohort members were sampled while nominally healthy, although unrecorded immune exposures were likely present. The donor was CMV seropositive and belonged to the group of about 290 seropositive cohort members. Every donor gave a peripheral blood sample, and the peripheral blood mononuclear cells from that sample were used for TCR beta sequencing. The Qiagen DNeasy Blood Extraction Kit was used to extract genomic DNA from the blood cell samples. Regarding this clone: Its cognate antigen has yet to be identified. No much larger clone exists at a distance of one base, and base qualities are not known.

Library method: the immunoSEQ multiplex PCR assay. For the multiplex PCR, a mixture combining 60 forward primers for TCR Vbeta segments and 13 reverse primers for TCR Jbeta segments was used. The CDR3 region of rearranged TCR beta genes was amplified from genomic DNA by a multiplex PCR assay. Amplified TCR beta libraries were sequenced as 87-base-pair reads on the Illumina HiSeq System. In the paper's pipeline: Across the 640 or so repertoires, a later analysis counted around 80 million unique TCR beta chains, around 11 million of which were shared by at least two donors. To remove PCR and sequencing errors, raw reads were error-corrected and collapsed into unique sequences using a nearest-neighbor algorithm that merged closely related sequences. Alignment of CDR3 sequences to IMGT reference sequences was used to assign V, D and J gene segments. Each retained sequence needed at least a six-nucleotide match to both a V gene segment and a J gene segment. A rearrangement was called productive if the CDR3 had no stop codons and remained in frame with V and J, and every other rearrangement was called non-productive. CDR3 was defined by IMGT convention, running from the second conserved V-encoded cysteine to the conserved J-encoded phenylalanine. Sequences without an unambiguous match to a single V gene segment were excluded from the earlier analysis of over 500 of the donors. An earlier analysis of roughly 590 of the donors called V segments functional above 56.7% productive rearrangements and segregating when the between-donor standard deviation exceeded 5%. A statistical classification framework was built to diagnose cytomegalovirus status from the catalog of TCR beta chain sequences. A later analysis assigned V and J genes by comparing TCR nucleotide sequences with IMGT/GENE-DB human TR gene sequences. The TCRdist pipeline was used in a later analysis to assign CDR3 sequences and most-parsimonious VDJ recombination scenarios. A later analysis defined each TCR beta chain by its CDR3 amino acid sequence plus V-gene family, and excluded reads lacking a unique V-gene family. As a way to deal with suspected cross-contamination and a sequencing artifact, a later analysis dropped hundreds of nucleotide sequences that were highly shared and had low generation probability. For each public chain, a later analysis derived a clonal expansion index from normalized ranks of inferred template counts within each repertoire. Generation probabilities in a later analysis came from a VDJ recombination model fitted to out-of-frame rearrangements, and those results were checked against IGoR. In a later analysis, hypergeometric tests were used to score TCR-TCR, TCR-HLA and TCR-CMV co-occurrence, with a repertoire-size bias correction applied to TCR pairs. A later analysis estimated false discovery rates by permuting HLA or CMV assignments 20 times. In a later analysis, co-occurring TCRs were grouped with DBSCAN, and TCRdist sequence similarity was added when clustering was performed within HLA-allele-positive subsets. For co-occurrence clustering, repertoires with fewer than 30,000 or more than 120,000 public chains were excluded, along with several repertoires with anomalous nucleotide sharing. TCRdb provides this immuneACCESS table in a form limited to in-frame rearrangements. Some clones are lacking; in checked studies, under half of them reflect an unresolved V gene, and why the rest are absent is not known. V, J and clone size are taken as reported in that table, and D and trimming were inferred from the DNA itself. This sample is represented by 64,000 or so clones; roughly 64% of them were singletons. Of the sample, about 7.4% falls within the top ten clones.

V ends up 2 bases short and J 7 bases short, with an unmatched junction base count of 8. According to the germline V gene, CDR1 reads SGDLS and CDR2 reads YYNGEE. The CDR3 spans 14 residues, from the cysteine through the phenylalanine. Only the CDR3 part of the read is kept: 42 bases, read in frame from the first base. This clonotype was sampled from a man in his forties in good health and CMV-seropositive. Material: PBMCs. The chain employs TRBV9 and TRBJ2-5, with TRBD1 identical over 7 junction bases. The bases read TGTGCCAGCAGCGTTTTCGACAGGGCGGGGACCCAGTACTTC. This translates into CASSVFDRAGTQYF.